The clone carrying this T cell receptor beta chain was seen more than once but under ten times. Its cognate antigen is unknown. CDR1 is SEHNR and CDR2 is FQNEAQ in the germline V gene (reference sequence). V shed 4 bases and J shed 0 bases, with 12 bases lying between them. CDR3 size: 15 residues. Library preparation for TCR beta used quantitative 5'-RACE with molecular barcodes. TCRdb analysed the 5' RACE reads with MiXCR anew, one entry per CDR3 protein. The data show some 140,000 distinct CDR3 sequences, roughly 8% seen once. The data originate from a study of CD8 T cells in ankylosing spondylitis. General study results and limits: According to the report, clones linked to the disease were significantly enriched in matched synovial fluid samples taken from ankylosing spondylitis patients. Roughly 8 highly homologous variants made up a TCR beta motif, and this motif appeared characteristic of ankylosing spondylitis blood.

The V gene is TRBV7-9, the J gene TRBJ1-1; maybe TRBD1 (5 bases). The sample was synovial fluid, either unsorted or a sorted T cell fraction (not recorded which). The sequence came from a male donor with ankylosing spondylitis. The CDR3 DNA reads TGTGCCAGCAGCTCCTCAGGGATAATGAACACTGAAGCTTTCTTT. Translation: CASSSSGIMNTEAFF.